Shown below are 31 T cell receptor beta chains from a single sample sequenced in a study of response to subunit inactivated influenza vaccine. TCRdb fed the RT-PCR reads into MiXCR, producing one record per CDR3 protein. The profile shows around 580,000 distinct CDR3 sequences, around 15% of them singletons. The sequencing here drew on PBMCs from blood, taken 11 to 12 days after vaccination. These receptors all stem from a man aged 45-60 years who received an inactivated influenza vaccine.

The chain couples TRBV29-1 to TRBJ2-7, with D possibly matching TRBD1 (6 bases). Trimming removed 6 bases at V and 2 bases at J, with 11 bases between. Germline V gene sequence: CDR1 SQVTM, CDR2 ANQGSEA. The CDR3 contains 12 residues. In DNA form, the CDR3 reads TGCAGCGTACAGGGTGGGCCCTACGAGCAGTACTTC. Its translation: CSVQGGPYEQYF.

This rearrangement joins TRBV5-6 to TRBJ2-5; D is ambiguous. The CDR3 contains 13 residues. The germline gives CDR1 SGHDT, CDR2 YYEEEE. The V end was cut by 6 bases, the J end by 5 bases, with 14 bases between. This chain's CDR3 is CASTAYGRETQYF. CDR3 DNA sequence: TGTGCCAGCACCGCGTATGGTAGGGAGACCCAGTACTTC.

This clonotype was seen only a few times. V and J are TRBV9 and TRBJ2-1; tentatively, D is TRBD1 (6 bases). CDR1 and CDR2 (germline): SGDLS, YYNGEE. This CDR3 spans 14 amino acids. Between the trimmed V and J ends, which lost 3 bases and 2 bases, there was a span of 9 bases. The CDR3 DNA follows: TGTGCCAGCAGCGACAGGGTCGCCTACAATGAGCAGTTCTTC. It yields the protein CASSDRVAYNEQFF.

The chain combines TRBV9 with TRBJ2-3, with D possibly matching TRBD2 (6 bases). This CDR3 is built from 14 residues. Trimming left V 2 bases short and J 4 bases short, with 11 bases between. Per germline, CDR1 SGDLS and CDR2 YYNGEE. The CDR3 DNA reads TGTGCCAGCAGCGTCGGGACTGTCTCAGATACGCAGTATTTT. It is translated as CASSVGTVSDTQYF.

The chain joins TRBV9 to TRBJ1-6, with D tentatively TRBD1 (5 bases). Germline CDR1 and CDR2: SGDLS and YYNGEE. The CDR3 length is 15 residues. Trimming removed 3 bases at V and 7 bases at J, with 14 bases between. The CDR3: CASSGGTLGNSPLHF. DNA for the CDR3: TGTGCCAGCAGCGGAGGGACTTTAGGGAATTCACCCCTCCACTTT. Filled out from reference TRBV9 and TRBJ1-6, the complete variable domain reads DSGVTQTPKHLITATGQRVTLRCSPRSGDLSVYWYQQSLDQGLQFLIQYYNGEERAKGNILERFSAQQFPDLHSELNLSSLELGDSALYFCASSGGTLGNSPLHFGNGTRLTVT.

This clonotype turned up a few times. Here the CDR3 DNA reads TGTGCCAGCAGTGAAGATATGAGGAGCTCCTACGAGCAGTACTTC. This sequence encodes CASSEDMRSSYEQYF. The chain has TRBV6-1 and TRBJ2-7; D is ambiguous. Trimming removed 1 base from V and 0 bases from J, with 10 bases in between. CDR1 and CDR2 (germline): MNHNS, SASEGT. This CDR3 spans 15 amino acids.

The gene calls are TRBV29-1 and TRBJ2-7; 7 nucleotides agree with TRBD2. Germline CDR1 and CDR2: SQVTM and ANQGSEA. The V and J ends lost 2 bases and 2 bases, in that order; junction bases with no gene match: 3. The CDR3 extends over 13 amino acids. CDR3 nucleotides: TGCAGCGTTGAATGGGGGGGGGCCTACGAGCAGTACTTC. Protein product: CSVEWGGAYEQYF.

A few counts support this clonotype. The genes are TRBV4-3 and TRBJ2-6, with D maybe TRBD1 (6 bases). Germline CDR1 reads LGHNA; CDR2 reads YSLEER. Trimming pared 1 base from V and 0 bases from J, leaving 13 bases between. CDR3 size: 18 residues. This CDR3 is CASSQVSSRGSGANVLTF. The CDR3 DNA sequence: TGCGCCAGCAGCCAAGTTTCCTCCAGGGGCTCTGGGGCCAACGTCCTGACTTTC.

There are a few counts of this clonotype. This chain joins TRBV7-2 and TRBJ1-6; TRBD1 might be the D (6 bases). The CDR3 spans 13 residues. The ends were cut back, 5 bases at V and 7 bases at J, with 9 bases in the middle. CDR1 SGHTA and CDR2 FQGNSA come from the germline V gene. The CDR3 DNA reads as TGTGCCAGCAGCCCCGGACAGAATTCACCCCTCCACTTT. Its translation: CASSPGQNSPLHF.

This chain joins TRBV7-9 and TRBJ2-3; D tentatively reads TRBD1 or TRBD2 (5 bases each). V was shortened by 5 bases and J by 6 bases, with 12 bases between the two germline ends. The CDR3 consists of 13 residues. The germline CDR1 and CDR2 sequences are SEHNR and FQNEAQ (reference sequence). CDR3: CASSSRGRDTQYF. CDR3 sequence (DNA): TGTGCCAGCAGCAGCCGGGGACGCGATACGCAGTATTTT.

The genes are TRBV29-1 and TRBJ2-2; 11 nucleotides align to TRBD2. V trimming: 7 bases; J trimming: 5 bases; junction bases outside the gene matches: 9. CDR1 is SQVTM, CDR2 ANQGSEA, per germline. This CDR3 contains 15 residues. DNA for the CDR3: TGCAGCGCCTCGGCTAGCGGGAGGTTTACCGGGGAGCTGTTTTTT. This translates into CSASASGRFTGELFF.

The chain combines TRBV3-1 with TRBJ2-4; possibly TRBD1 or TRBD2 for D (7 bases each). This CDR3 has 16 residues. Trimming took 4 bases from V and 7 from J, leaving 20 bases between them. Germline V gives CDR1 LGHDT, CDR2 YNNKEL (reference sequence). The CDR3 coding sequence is TGTGCCAGCAGCCCAGGGGGGGCCGCGATTTGGAACATTCAGTACTTC. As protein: CASSPGGAAIWNIQYF.

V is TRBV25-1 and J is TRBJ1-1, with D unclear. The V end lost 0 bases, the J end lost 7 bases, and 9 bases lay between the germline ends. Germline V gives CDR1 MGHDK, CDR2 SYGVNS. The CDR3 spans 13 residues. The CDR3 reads CASSEYGGREAFF. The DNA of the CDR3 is TGTGCCAGCAGTGAATATGGAGGCCGTGAAGCTTTCTTT.

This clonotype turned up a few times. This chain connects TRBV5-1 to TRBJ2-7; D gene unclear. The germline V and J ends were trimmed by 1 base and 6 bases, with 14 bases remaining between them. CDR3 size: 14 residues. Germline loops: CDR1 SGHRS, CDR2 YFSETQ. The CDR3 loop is CASSLQYARGEQYF. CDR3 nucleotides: TGCGCCAGCAGCTTGCAGTACGCGCGTGGCGAGCAGTACTTC.

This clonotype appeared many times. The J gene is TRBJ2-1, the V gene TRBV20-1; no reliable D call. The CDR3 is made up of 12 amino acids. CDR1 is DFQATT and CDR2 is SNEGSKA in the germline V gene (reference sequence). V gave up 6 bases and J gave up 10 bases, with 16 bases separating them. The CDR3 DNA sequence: TGCAGTGCCGTGGTTACCGTCCTGGAGCAGTTCTTC. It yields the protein CSAVVTVLEQFF.

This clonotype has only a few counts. This CDR3 is CASSSSGTSGNYNEQFF. The CDR3 DNA reads as TGTGCCAGCAGTTCCTCCGGGACTAGCGGGAACTACAATGAGCAGTTCTTC. This sequence joins TRBV28 and TRBJ2-1, with 13 bases fitting TRBD2. This CDR3 is built from 17 residues. Germline V gives CDR1 MDHEN, CDR2 SYDVKM. Trimming removed 4 bases from V and 3 bases from J; junction bases left unmatched: 6.

The CDR3 reads CASNLTGMGSGANVLTF. DNA for the CDR3: TGCGCCAGCAATTTGACAGGGATGGGGTCTGGGGCCAACGTCCTGACTTTC. The rearrangement uses TRBV5-1 and TRBJ2-6; TRBD1 aligns across 7 bases. J gave up 1 base and V 6 bases, and 10 bases lay outside the gene matches. The CDR3 covers 17 residues. Germline lookup yields CDR1 SGHRS and CDR2 YFSETQ. Full variable domain (outside the CDR3, taken from reference TRBV5-1 and TRBJ2-6): KAGVTQTPRYLIKTRGQQVTLSCSPISGHRSVSWYQQTPGQGLQFLFEYFSETQRNKGNFPGRFSGRQFSNSRSEMNVSTLELGDSALYLCASNLTGMGSGANVLTFGAGSRLTVL.

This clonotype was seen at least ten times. Here the CDR3 reads CASSQFNRGAEQFF. DNA for the CDR3: TGTGCCAGCAGCCAATTCAACAGGGGAGCTGAGCAGTTCTTC. The chain combines TRBV3-1 with TRBJ2-1; 7 bases align to TRBD1. V lost 2 bases to trimming and J lost 9 bases; unmatched junction nucleotides: 7. There are 14 residues in the CDR3. Germline V CDR1 and CDR2: LGHDT, YNNKEL (reference sequence).

CDR3 nucleotide sequence: TGTGCCTGGGGCTCAAGTGGGGTTTACCAAGAGACCCAGTACTTC. Protein: CAWGSSGVYQETQYF. The chain carries TRBV30 and TRBJ2-5; D call uncertain. This CDR3 region has 15 residues. CDR1 GTSNPN and CDR2 SVGIG come from the germline V gene (reference sequence). Trimming removed 5 bases at V and 0 bases at J, with 16 bases between.

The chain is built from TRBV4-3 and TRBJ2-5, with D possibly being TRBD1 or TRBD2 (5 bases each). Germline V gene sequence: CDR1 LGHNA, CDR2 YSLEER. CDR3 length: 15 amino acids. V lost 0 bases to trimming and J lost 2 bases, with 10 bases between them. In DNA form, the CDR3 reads TGCGCCAGCAGCCAAGATTTGTGGGGGCAAGAGACCCAGTACTTC. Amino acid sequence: CASSQDLWGQETQYF.

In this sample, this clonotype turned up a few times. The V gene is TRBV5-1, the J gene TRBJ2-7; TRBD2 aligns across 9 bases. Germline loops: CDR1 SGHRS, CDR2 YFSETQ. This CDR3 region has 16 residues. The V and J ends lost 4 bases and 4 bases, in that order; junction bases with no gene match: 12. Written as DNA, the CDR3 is TGCGCCAGCAGCCTGGGTGGTAGCGGGAGTAGGTACGAGCAGTACTTC. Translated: CASSLGGSGSRYEQYF. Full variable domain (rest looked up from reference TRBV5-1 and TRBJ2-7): KAGVTQTPRYLIKTRGQQVTLSCSPISGHRSVSWYQQTPGQGLQFLFEYFSETQRNKGNFPGRFSGRQFSNSRSEMNVSTLELGDSALYLCASSLGGSGSRYEQYFGPGTRLTVT.

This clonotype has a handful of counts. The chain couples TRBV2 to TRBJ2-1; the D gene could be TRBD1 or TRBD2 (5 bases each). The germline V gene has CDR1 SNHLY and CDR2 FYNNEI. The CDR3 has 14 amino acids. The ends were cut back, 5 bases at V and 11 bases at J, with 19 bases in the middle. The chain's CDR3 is CASSSSGRRNKQFF. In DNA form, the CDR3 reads TGTGCCAGCAGTTCATCGGGACGCCGAAACAAGCAGTTCTTC.

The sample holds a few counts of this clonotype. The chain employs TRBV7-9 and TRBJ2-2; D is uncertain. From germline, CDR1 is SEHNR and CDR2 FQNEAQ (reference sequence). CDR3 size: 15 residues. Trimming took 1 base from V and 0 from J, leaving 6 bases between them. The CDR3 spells CASSLVAPNTGELFF. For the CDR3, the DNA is TGTGCCAGCAGCTTAGTTGCACCGAACACCGGGGAGCTGTTTTTT. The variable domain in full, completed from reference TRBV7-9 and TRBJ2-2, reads DTGVSQNPRHKITKRGQNVTFRCDPISEHNRLYWYRQTLGQGPEFLTYFQNEAQLEKSRLLSDRFSAERPKGSFSTLEIQRTEQGDSAMYLCASSLVAPNTGELFFGEGSRLTVL.

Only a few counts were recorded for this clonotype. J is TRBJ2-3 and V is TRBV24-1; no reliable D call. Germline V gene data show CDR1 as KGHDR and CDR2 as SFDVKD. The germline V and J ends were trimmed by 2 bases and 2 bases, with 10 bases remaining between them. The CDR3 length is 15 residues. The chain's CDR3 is CATSDSSVYTDTQYF. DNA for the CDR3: TGTGCCACCAGTGATTCCTCGGTTTACACAGATACGCAGTATTTT.

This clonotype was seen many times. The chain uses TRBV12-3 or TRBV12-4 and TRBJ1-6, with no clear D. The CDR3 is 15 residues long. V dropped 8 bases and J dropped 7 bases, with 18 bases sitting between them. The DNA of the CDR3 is TGTGCCAGCGCCACCAGGACGTTAGGAAATTCACCCCTCCACTTT. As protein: CASATRTLGNSPLHF.

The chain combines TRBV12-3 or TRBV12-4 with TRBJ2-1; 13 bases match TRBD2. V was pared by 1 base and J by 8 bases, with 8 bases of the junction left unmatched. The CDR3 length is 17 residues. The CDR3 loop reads CASSLGIRTSGSYEQFF. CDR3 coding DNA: TGTGCCAGCAGTTTAGGGATTCGGACTAGCGGGAGTTATGAGCAGTTCTTC.

The CDR3 DNA follows: TGTGCCACCAAACTAAGATCGAAGGAGACCCAGTACTTC. Protein sequence: CATKLRSKETQYF. The rearrangement joins TRBV6-1 to TRBJ2-5; D ambiguous. Per the germline V gene, CDR1 is MNHNS and CDR2 is SASEGT. V lost 10 bases to trimming and J lost 5 bases, with 17 bases between them. CDR3 length: 13 amino acids.

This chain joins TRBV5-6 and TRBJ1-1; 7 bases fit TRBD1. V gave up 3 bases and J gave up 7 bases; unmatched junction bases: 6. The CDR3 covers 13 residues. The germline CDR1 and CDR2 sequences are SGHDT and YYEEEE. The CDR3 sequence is CASSSGTDFEAFF. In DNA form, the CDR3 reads TGTGCCAGCAGCTCGGGGACAGACTTTGAAGCTTTCTTT.

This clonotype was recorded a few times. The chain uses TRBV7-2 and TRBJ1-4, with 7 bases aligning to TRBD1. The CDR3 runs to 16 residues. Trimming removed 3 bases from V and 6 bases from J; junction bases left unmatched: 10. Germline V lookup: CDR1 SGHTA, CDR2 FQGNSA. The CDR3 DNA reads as TGTGCCAGCAGCTTCCACAGGGGCCAGAAGGATGAAAAACTGTTTTTT. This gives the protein CASSFHRGQKDEKLFF.

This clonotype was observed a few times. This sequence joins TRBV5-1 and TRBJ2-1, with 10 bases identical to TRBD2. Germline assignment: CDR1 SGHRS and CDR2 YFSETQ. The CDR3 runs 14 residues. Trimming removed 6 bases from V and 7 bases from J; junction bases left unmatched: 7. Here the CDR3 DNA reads TGCGCCAGCAACCGGCTAGCGGGGGTAAATGAGCAGTTCTTC. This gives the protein CASNRLAGVNEQFF.

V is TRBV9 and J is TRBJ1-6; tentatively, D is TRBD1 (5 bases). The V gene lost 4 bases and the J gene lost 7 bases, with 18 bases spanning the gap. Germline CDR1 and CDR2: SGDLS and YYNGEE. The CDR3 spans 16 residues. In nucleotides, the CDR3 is TGTGCCAGCAGCTCCTCAGGGCTTTCGAGCAATTCACCCCTCCACTTT. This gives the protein CASSSSGLSSNSPLHF.